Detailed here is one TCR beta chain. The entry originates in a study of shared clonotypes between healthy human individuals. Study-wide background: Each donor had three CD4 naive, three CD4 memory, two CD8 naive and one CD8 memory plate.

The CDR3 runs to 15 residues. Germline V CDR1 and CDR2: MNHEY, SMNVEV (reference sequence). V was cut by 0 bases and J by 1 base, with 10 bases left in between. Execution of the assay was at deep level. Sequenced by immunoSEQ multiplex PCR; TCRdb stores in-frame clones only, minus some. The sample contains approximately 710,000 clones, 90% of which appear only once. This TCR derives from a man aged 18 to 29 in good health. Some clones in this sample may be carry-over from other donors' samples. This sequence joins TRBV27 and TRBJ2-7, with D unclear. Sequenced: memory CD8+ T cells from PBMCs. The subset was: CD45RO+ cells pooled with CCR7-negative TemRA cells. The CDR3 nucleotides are TGTGCCAGCAGTTTATCGGGTAGCTCGTCCTACGAGCAGTACTTC. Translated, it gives CASSLSGSSSYEQYF.